One and the same sample provided the 17 T cell receptor beta chains below, sequenced in a study of blood T cells in healthy people across ages. It was with a sample-barcoded 5' primer and a J-beta primer mix that a second PCR of roughly 7 to 12 cycles was run. TCRdb reprocessed the 5' RACE reads via MiXCR and lists one record per CDR3 protein. The data contain some 1.4 million distinct CDR3 sequences, about 43% of them seen just once; the ten biggest clones take up around 8%. Sequencing was performed on blood. The receptors shown here come from a woman between 18 and 29 years old in good health.

For this clonotype: A junction boundary mismatches the germline segment, possibly from a read error. The V and J genes are TRBV20-1 and TRBJ2-2, with D perhaps matching TRBD2 (6 bases). The V gene's germline CDR1 is DFQATT and CDR2 SNEGSKA (reference sequence). The CDR3 runs 14 residues. In nucleotides, the CDR3 is TGTGCTAGTATGGGTGGGGGAGGCACCGGGGAGCTGTTTTTT. Translating gives CASMGGGGTGELFF.

The rearrangement links TRBV12-5 to TRBJ2-7; D is unresolved. This CDR3 contains 12 residues. The V gene's germline CDR1 is LGHNT and CDR2 FRNRAP. V lost 0 bases and J 10 bases, leaving 10 bases between the germline ends. Here the CDR3 DNA reads TGTGCTAGTGGTTTGGTCCCATATACCCAGTACTTC. Translation: CASGLVPYTQYF.

The gene calls are TRBV29-1 and TRBJ2-3; TRBD2 is a possible D gene (5 bases). This CDR3 has 15 residues. The germline V gene has CDR1 SQVTM and CDR2 ANQGSEA. Trimming took 7 bases from V and 2 from J, leaving 19 bases between them. CDR3 coding DNA: TGCAGCGGGCGTGCGGGCAGGATACACACAGATACGCAGTATTTT. It translates to CSGRAGRIHTDTQYF.

This clonotype appeared a few times. The CDR3 protein is CASSLAPGELFF. CDR3 nucleotide sequence: TGTGCCAGCAGTTTAGCGCCCGGGGAGCTGTTTTTT. V is TRBV12-3 or TRBV12-4 and J is TRBJ2-2; the D is unclear. Trimming cost V 0 bases and J 6 bases, with 2 bases left between them. This CDR3 region has 12 residues.

The table lists this clonotype with many counts. The chain is built from TRBV27 and TRBJ2-7; D may be TRBD2 (5 bases). The CDR3 contains 13 residues. V was pared by 6 bases and J by 2 bases, with 11 bases between. Looked up from germline, CDR1 is MNHEY and CDR2 is SMNVEV (reference sequence). CDR3 nucleotide sequence: TGTGCCAGCAGCTTCGGGGATACCTACGAGCAGTACTTC. Translation gives CASSFGDTYEQYF.

The J gene is TRBJ2-4, the V gene TRBV29-1, with D uncertain. The J call may be incorrect, as the DNA end agrees better with TRBJ2-7. The CDR3 runs 13 residues. The germline gives CDR1 SQVTM, CDR2 ANQGSEA. CDR3 DNA: TGCAGCGTTGTTGGACGGCTAACCTACGAGCAGTACTTC. Its translation is CSVVGRLTYEQYF.

This clonotype was recorded a few times. This chain joins TRBV7-6 and TRBJ2-1, with 7 bases identical to TRBD2. Losses at the gene ends were 5 bases for V and 5 bases for J; bases not matched to a gene: 6. This CDR3 is 14 amino acids long. Germline V lookup: CDR1 SGHVS, CDR2 FNYEAQ. The CDR3 DNA is TGTGCCAGCAGCCCTAGCGGTCCAAACAATGAGCAGTTCTTC. This gives the protein CASSPSGPNNEQFF.

This chain uses TRBV7-2 with TRBJ2-5, with 11 bases fitting TRBD2. This CDR3 has 14 amino acids. Unmatched junction bases numbered 9, after V lost 4 bases and J lost 11 bases. CDR1 is SGHTA and CDR2 is FQGNSA in the germline V gene. CDR3 bases: TGTGCCAGCAGCTCTCGACTAGCGGGAAGTGAGCAGTACTTC. Translated, it gives CASSSRLAGSEQYF.

In this sample, this clonotype turned up a few times. This chain uses TRBV20-1 with TRBJ2-3; D is possibly TRBD2 (6 bases). V was cut by 0 bases and J by 4 bases, with 17 bases left in between. This CDR3 spans 16 amino acids. Germline CDR1 reads DFQATT; CDR2 reads SNEGSKA (reference sequence). CDR3 residues: CSARDPTSDGADTQYF. The CDR3 coding sequence is TGCAGTGCTAGAGACCCGACTAGTGATGGGGCAGATACGCAGTATTTT.

This clonotype occurred a few times. V is TRBV29-1 and J is TRBJ2-7; D is perhaps TRBD1 (6 bases). The germline CDR1 and CDR2 sequences are SQVTM and ANQGSEA. Trimming took off 4 bases at V and 3 bases at J, with 19 bases between the two ends. There are 15 residues in the CDR3. The CDR3 spells CSVVGLQGVGYEQYF. The CDR3 bases are TGCAGCGTTGTAGGGCTACAGGGTGTGGGCTACGAGCAGTACTTC.

V and J are TRBV20-1 and TRBJ2-7; 9 bases align to TRBD1. The CDR3 runs to 11 residues. Germline-derived CDR1 and CDR2 are DFQATT and SNEGSKA (reference sequence). The CDR3 reads CSGQGNHEQYF. The CDR3 DNA reads as TGCAGCGGACAGGGGAACCACGAGCAGTACTTC.

Only a few counts were recorded for this clonotype. The chain has TRBV20-1 and TRBJ2-5; D possibly matches TRBD1 or TRBD2 (5 bases each). The end of the DNA fits TRBJ2-7 better, so the J call may be wrong. Germline V gene lookup returns CDR1 DFQATT and CDR2 SNEGSKA (reference sequence). This CDR3 has 13 amino acids. The CDR3 sequence: CSAGGPTTYEQYF. The CDR3 DNA follows: TGCAGTGCTGGGGGACCGACGACCTACGAGCAGTACTTC.

The chain couples TRBV5-1 to TRBJ2-1; no definite D call. Germline CDR1 is SGHRS and CDR2 is YFSETQ. The germline V and J ends were trimmed by 0 bases and 8 bases, with 12 bases remaining between them. The CDR3 is made up of 14 amino acids. Here the CDR3 reads CASSLASRVDEQFF. In DNA form, the CDR3 reads TGCGCCAGCAGCTTGGCCTCTAGGGTCGATGAGCAGTTCTTC.

V is TRBV10-3 and J is TRBJ2-2; 7 bases are a match to TRBD2. J was trimmed by 7 bases and V by 11 bases; bases with no gene match: 7. The CDR3 spans 12 residues. Germline V gene sequence: CDR1 ENHRY, CDR2 SYGVKD. The CDR3 nucleotides are TGTGCCGGGGGGGGTTCTCTCGGGGAGCTGTTTTTT. Translation gives CAGGGSLGELFF.

A few counts support this clonotype. The rearrangement links TRBV14 to TRBJ1-5, with D possibly being TRBD1 (6 bases). The V and J ends lost 2 bases and 5 bases respectively, with 10 bases between them. The CDR3 loop spans 14 amino acids. Germline V lookup: CDR1 SGHDN, CDR2 FVKESK. Written as DNA, the CDR3 is TGTGCCAGCAGCCAAACAGGGCGCGATCAGCCCCAGCATTTT. Its translation is CASSQTGRDQPQHF.

This clonotype was counted only a few times. V is TRBV4-1 and J is TRBJ2-1; 13 bases fit TRBD2. V gave up 2 bases and J gave up 4 bases; unmatched junction bases: 8. CDR1 and CDR2 (germline): MGHRA, YSYEKL. This CDR3 contains 18 residues. The CDR3 region is CASSQPTSGGAGYNEQFF. CDR3 DNA sequence: TGCGCCAGCAGCCAACCTACTAGCGGGGGGGCCGGGTACAATGAGCAGTTCTTC.

The J gene is TRBJ2-6, the V gene TRBV24-1; 10 bases agree with TRBD2. The length of the CDR3 is 17 residues. J lost 1 base, V lost 5 bases, and 4 bases had no gene match. The germline V gene has CDR1 KGHDR and CDR2 SFDVKD. The chain's CDR3 is CATSGSGRSSGANVLTF. CDR3 nucleotide sequence: TGTGCCACCAGTGGTAGCGGGAGGAGTTCTGGGGCCAACGTCCTGACTTTC.